Listed here are 13 T cell receptor beta chains from one sample, sequenced in a study of shared clonotypes between healthy human individuals. Using immunoSEQ multiplex PCR, the repertoire was profiled, and TCRdb retains in-frame clones only, with some absent. The data show over a million clones, around 95% seen once. What was sequenced was naive CD4+ T cells sorted from blood. Subset denoted: CD45RA+ positively selected. The receptor set was obtained from a man aged 30-40 years in good health.

With regard to this clone: This specimen includes other DNA sequences encoding the same CDR3. The rearrangement links TRBV18 to TRBJ2-5, with 8 bases fitting TRBD2. Germline CDR1 reads KGHSH; CDR2 reads LQKENI. V was pared by 3 bases and J by 0 bases, with 3 bases of the junction left unmatched. This CDR3 has 15 amino acids. The CDR3 coding sequence is TGTGCCAGCTCACCTCTTAGCGGGAACCAAGAGACCCAGTACTTC. Protein: CASSPLSGNQETQYF.

The genes are TRBV19 and TRBJ2-1; 7 positions match TRBD2. This CDR3 spans 15 amino acids. J gave up 5 bases and V 5 bases, and 9 bases lay outside the gene matches. From germline, CDR1 is LNHDA and CDR2 SQIVND (reference sequence). CDR3 in DNA: TGTGCCAGTAGTGTAGGGGAGGGGAGAAACAATGAGCAGTTCTTC. Its protein product is CASSVGEGRNNEQFF.

This clone was observed once. The sample has other DNA sequences that encode this CDR3 too. The rearrangement links TRBV7-2 to TRBJ2-7; 8 bases align to TRBD1. The CDR3 is 15 residues long. Germline V lookup: CDR1 SGHTA, CDR2 FQGNSA. V was pared by 1 base and J by 0 bases, with 2 bases of the junction left unmatched. The CDR3 DNA reads as TGTGCCAGCAGCTTAGGGACAGGGCGCTCCTACGAGCAGTACTTC. It translates to CASSLGTGRSYEQYF.

The chain has TRBV28 and TRBJ1-1; the D is unclear. CDR1 and CDR2 from the germline V gene are MDHEN and SYDVKM. The V gene lost 8 bases and the J gene lost 3 bases, with 13 bases spanning the gap. The CDR3 runs to 13 residues. The CDR3 is CASLRPPDTEAFF. The CDR3 DNA reads TGTGCCAGCCTGCGACCCCCCGACACTGAAGCTTTCTTT.

A single count supports this clone. The chain has TRBV11-2 and TRBJ2-3, with TRBD2 identical over 8 bases. Germline V gene sequence: CDR1 SGHAT, CDR2 FQNNGV. The CDR3 extends over 15 amino acids. V dropped 5 bases and J dropped 0; count of bases not matched to a gene: 4. The CDR3 DNA is TGTGCCAGCAGCCTAGCTAGCGGGAGCACAGATACGCAGTATTTT. Translated, it gives CASSLASGSTDTQYF.

V gene TRBV29-1 combines with J gene TRBJ1-1; D remains ambiguous. The V gene's germline CDR1 is SQVTM and CDR2 ANQGSEA. V was clipped by 7 bases and J by 4 bases, with 7 bases between them. This CDR3 region has 10 residues. The CDR3 protein is CSAVTTEAFF. Written as DNA, the CDR3 is TGCAGCGCCGTCACCACTGAAGCTTTCTTT.

This rearrangement joins TRBV29-1 to TRBJ2-7; no firm D call. Looked up from germline, CDR1 is SQVTM and CDR2 is ANQGSEA. The CDR3 totals 11 residues. V lost 2 bases to trimming and J lost 3 bases, with 5 bases between them. CDR3 nucleotides: TGCAGCGTTGAAAGCAGCTACGAGCAGTACTTC. Residues: CSVESSYEQYF.

The chain recombines TRBV6-1 with TRBJ1-2; tentatively, D is TRBD1 (5 bases). V dropped 10 bases and J dropped 4 bases, with 16 bases sitting between them. The CDR3 covers 13 residues. Germline V gene sequence: CDR1 MNHNS, CDR2 SASEGT. As DNA, the CDR3 is TGTGCCATTAACCCAGGGATCGGCTATGGCTACACCTTC. Translated: CAINPGIGYGYTF.

The chain is built from TRBV6-1 and TRBJ1-4, with D perhaps TRBD1 (5 bases). V lost 2 bases and J 9 bases, leaving 16 bases between the germline ends. CDR3 size: 15 residues. From germline, CDR1 is MNHNS and CDR2 SASEGT. The CDR3 is CASSEFRADRQKLFF. The CDR3 DNA sequence: TGTGCCAGCAGTGAATTCAGGGCGGATAGGCAAAAACTGTTTTTT.

Only one count was recorded for this clone. The chain combines TRBV12-2 with TRBJ1-4. TRBV12-2 is deemed a pseudogene. This CDR3 is 17 amino acids long. The chain's CDR3 is CASRLNCQGERKAELFF. CDR3 bases: TGTGCAAGTCGCTTGAACTGTCAGGGAGAAAGAAAGGCGGAACTGTTTTTT.

This sequence joins TRBV27 and TRBJ2-3, with a weak D call TRBD1 (5 bases). The CDR3 consists of 18 residues. The V gene lost 4 bases and the J gene lost 3 bases, with 23 bases spanning the gap. Germline CDR1 is MNHEY and CDR2 is SMNVEV (reference sequence). The CDR3 DNA follows: TGTGCCAGCAGTTATAACACCGCCACGGACATGGAGACAGATACGCAGTATTTT. Protein product: CASSYNTATDMETDTQYF.

The rearrangement uses TRBV19 and TRBJ2-1; possibly TRBD1 for D (12 bases). The CDR3 sequence is 22 residues long. Deletions cut 4 bases from V and 0 bases from J, with 31 bases between. The germline gives CDR1 LNHDA, CDR2 SQIVND (reference sequence). In DNA, the CDR3 is TGTGCCAGTAGTAAAGGGACAGGGGGCGGACTAGCGGGCCGAAGCTCCTACAATGAGCAGTTCTTC. Its translation is CASSKGTGGGLAGRSSYNEQFF.

The V and J genes are TRBV11-2 and TRBJ2-2; D is unresolved. Per the germline V gene, CDR1 is SGHAT and CDR2 is FQNNGV. The CDR3 covers 17 residues. V lost 0 bases to trimming and J lost 4 bases, with 15 bases between them. The CDR3 is CASSLDPMGPSTGELFF. The CDR3 DNA reads TGTGCCAGCAGCTTAGACCCGATGGGCCCGAGCACCGGGGAGCTGTTTTTT. The complete variable domain, with remaining parts taken from reference TRBV11-2 and TRBJ2-2, reads EAGVAQSPRYKIIEKRQSVAFWCNPISGHATLYWYQQILGQGPKLLIQFQNNGVVDDSQLPKDRFSAERLKGVDSTLKIQPAKLEDSAVYLCASSLDPMGPSTGELFFGEGSRLTVL.